Each of the 8 T cell receptor beta chains below was sequenced from the same sample in a study of cytomegalovirus exposure and HLA in healthy donors (dated by TCRdb to the late 2010s). The library was made by the immunoSEQ multiplex PCR assay. For the multiplex PCR, a mixture combining 60 forward primers for TCR Vbeta segments and 13 reverse primers for TCR Jbeta segments was used. The table was pulled from immuneACCESS by TCRdb, which kept in-frame rearrangements only. Such tables lose some clones; where checked, under half of the loss comes from unresolved V genes, and the rest has no known cause. Counted in this sample were some 150,000 clones; roughly 79% of them appeared once. Together, the top ten hold 1.1% of the sample. The sample was PBMCs. All receptors come from a male donor in good health and CMV-seronegative.

The rearrangement links TRBV2 to TRBJ1-3, with D perhaps matching TRBD1 (5 bases). The CDR3 sequence is 15 residues long. Germline CDR1 and CDR2: SNHLY and FYNNEI. The V end was cut by 5 bases, the J end by 0 bases, with 11 bases between. CDR3: CASSPGTLSGNTIYF. In nucleotides, the CDR3 is TGTGCCAGCAGTCCCGGGACTCTCTCTGGAAACACCATATATTTT.

The chain combines TRBV5-1 with TRBJ2-5; 7 bases agree with TRBD2. Germline CDR1 is SGHRS and CDR2 is YFSETQ. The CDR3 runs to 15 residues. V trimming: 4 bases; J trimming: 1 base; junction bases outside the gene matches: 7. CDR3 DNA sequence: TGCGCCAGCAGCCTCCTTAGCGGGTCCCAAGAGACCCAGTACTTC. Encoded protein: CASSLLSGSQETQYF.

As for this clone: Compared with germline, one end of the junction differs, possibly owing to a read error. The V call is TRBV5-1, the J call TRBJ2-5, with 8 bases lining up with TRBD2. This CDR3 spans 14 amino acids. The germline V gene has CDR1 SGHRS and CDR2 YFSETQ. This chain's CDR3 is CASSLELGLERGNF. CDR3 sequence (DNA): TGCGCCAGCAGCTTGGAACTGGGACTAGAGAGGGGGAACTTC.

Here the CDR3 reads CASSLVNGVVADTQYF. DNA of the CDR3: TGTGCCAGCAGCTTGGTAAACGGGGTAGTAGCAGATACGCAGTATTTT. V gene TRBV5-6 combines with J gene TRBJ2-3, with D possibly TRBD2 on 5 matching bases. This CDR3 contains 16 residues. Deletions cut 0 bases from V and 4 bases from J, with 15 bases between. Germline CDR1 SGHDT, CDR2 YYEEEE.

The chain employs TRBV9 and TRBJ2-5, with D possibly TRBD1 on 5 matching bases. The CDR3 is made up of 15 amino acids. V lost 4 bases and J 0 bases, leaving 13 bases between the germline ends. Per germline, CDR1 SGDLS and CDR2 YYNGEE. CDR3 DNA sequence: TGTGCCAGCAGCCCAGAGCCCAGGGACCAAGAGACCCAGTACTTC. Protein product: CASSPEPRDQETQYF.

The chain links TRBV19 to TRBJ1-5; no firm D call. The CDR3 is made up of 15 amino acids. Per the germline V gene, CDR1 is LNHDA and CDR2 is SQIVND (reference sequence). V dropped 2 bases and J dropped 1 base, with 9 bases sitting between them. The CDR3, as DNA: TGTGCCAGTAGTATAACCCTAGAGAGCAATCAGCCCCAGCATTTT. It encodes CASSITLESNQPQHF.

The J gene is TRBJ1-5, the V gene TRBV6-5, with a tentative D call TRBD1 (6 bases). V lost 8 bases and J lost 6, with 17 bases in between. The CDR3 has 14 residues. In germline, CDR1 is MNHEY, CDR2 SVGAGI. CDR3 in DNA: TGTGCCAGCGGCCTAGGGCAGGGGAGTCAGCCCCAGCATTTT. It is translated as CASGLGQGSQPQHF.

V and J are TRBV7-2 and TRBJ2-7; possible D gene TRBD1, 6 bases. Trimming pared 3 bases from V and 1 base from J, leaving 10 bases between. The CDR3 has 14 amino acids. Germline CDR1 and CDR2: SGHTA and FQGNSA. The CDR3 nucleotides are TGTGCCAGCAGCTTCGCAGGGGTTTCCTACGAGCAGTACTTC. Protein: CASSFAGVSYEQYF.